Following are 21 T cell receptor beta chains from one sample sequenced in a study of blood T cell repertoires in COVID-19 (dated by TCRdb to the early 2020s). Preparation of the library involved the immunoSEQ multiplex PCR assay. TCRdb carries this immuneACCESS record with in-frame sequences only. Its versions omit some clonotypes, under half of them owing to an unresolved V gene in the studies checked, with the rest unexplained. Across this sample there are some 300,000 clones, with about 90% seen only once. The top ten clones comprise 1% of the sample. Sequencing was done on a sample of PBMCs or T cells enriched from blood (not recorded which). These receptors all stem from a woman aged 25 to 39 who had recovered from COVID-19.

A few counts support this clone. DNA for the CDR3: TGTGCCAGCAGCTTGGATCCAGGGGGCAAGGGTTCACCCCTCCACTTT. This codes for CASSLDPGGKGSPLHF. This chain uses TRBV5-4 with TRBJ1-6, with 8 positions matching TRBD1. Germline V gives CDR1 SGHNT, CDR2 YYREEE (reference sequence). This CDR3 is built from 16 residues. V shed 0 bases and J 9 bases; nucleotides not matched to a gene: 8.

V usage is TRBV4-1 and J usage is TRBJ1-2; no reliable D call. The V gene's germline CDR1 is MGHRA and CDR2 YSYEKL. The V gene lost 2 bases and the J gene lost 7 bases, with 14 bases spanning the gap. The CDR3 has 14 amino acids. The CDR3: CASSQFTERRGYTF. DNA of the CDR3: TGCGCCAGCAGCCAATTCACAGAACGACGTGGCTACACCTTC.

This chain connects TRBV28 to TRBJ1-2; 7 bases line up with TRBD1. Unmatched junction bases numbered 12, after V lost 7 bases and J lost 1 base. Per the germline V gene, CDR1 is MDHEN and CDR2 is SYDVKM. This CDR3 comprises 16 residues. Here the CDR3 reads CASTVGGQRHNYGYTF. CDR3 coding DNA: TGTGCCAGCACCGTTGGGGGACAGCGCCATAACTATGGCTACACCTTC.

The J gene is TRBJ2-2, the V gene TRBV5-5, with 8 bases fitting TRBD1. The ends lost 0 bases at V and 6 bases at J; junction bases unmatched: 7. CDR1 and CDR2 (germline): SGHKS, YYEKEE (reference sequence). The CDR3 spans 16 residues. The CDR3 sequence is CASSLAFGGQAGELFF. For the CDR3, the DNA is TGTGCCAGCAGCTTGGCCTTTGGGGGACAGGCCGGGGAGCTGTTTTTT.

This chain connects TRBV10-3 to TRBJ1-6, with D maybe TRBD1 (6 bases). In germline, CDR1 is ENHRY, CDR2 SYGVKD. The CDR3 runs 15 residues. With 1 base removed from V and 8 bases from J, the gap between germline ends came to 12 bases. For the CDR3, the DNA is TGTGCCATCAGTGAGTTGTTGGGGGCCGATTCACCCCTCCACTTT. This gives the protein CAISELLGADSPLHF.

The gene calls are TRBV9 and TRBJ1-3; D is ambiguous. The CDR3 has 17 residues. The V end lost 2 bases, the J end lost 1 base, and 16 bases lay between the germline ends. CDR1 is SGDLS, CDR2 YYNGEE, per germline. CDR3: CASSVLPGGNSGNTIYF. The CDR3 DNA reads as TGTGCCAGCAGCGTTTTGCCAGGTGGAAATTCTGGAAACACCATATATTTT.

The CDR3, as DNA: TGTGCCAGCAGCCCTGGGGCCCTGGGATCCCTCCACTTT. This sequence encodes CASSPGALGSLHF. V and J are TRBV9 and TRBJ1-6; tentatively, D is TRBD1 (5 bases). V lost 4 bases and J lost 14, with 16 bases in between. From germline, CDR1 is SGDLS and CDR2 YYNGEE. The CDR3 totals 13 residues.

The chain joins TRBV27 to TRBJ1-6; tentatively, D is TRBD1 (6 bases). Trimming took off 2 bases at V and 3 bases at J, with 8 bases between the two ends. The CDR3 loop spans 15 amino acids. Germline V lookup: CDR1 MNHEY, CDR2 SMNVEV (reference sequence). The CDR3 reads CASSLRDNYNSPLHF. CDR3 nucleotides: TGTGCCAGCAGTTTACGGGACAACTATAATTCACCCCTCCACTTT.

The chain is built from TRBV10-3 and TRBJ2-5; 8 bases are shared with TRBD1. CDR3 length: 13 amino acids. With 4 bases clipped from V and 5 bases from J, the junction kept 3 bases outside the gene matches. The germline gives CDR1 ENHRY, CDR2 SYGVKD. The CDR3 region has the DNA TGTGCCATCAGTGGTGGACAGGGTGAGACCCAGTACTTC. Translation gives CAISGGQGETQYF.

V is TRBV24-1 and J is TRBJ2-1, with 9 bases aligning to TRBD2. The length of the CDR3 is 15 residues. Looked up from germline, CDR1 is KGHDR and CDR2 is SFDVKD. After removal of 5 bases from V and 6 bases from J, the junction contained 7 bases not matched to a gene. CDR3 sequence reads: CATSGGGLAFNEQFF. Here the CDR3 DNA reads TGTGCCACCAGTGGGGGGGGACTAGCCTTCAATGAGCAGTTCTTC.

CDR3 DNA sequence: TGTGCCAGCAGCGAAGGACAGGGTAAAGAGACCCAGTACTTC. As protein: CASSEGQGKETQYF. The genes are TRBV7-9 and TRBJ2-5, with TRBD1 matching 8 bases. The CDR3 extends over 14 amino acids. With V trimmed by 5 bases and J by 3 bases, 5 bases remained unmatched. Germline CDR1 reads SEHNR; CDR2 reads FQNEAQ (reference sequence).

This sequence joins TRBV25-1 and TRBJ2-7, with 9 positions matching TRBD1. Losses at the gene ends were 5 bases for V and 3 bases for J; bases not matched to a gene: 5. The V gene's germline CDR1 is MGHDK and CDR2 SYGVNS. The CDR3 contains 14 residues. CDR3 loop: CASSPTGGDYEQYF. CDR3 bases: TGTGCCAGCAGTCCAACAGGGGGCGACTACGAGCAGTACTTC.

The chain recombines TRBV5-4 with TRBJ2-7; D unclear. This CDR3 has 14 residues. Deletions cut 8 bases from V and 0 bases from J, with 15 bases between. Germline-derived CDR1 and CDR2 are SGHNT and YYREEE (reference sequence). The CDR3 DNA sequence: TGTGCCAGTTCTGCCGGCGGTAGCTCCTACGAGCAGTACTTC. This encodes CASSAGGSSYEQYF.

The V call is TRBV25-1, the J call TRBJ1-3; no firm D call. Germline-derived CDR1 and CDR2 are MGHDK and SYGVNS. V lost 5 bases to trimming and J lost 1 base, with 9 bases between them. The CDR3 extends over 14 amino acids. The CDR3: CASSLRSSGNTIYF. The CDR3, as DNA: TGTGCCAGCAGTTTACGGAGTTCTGGAAACACCATATATTTT.

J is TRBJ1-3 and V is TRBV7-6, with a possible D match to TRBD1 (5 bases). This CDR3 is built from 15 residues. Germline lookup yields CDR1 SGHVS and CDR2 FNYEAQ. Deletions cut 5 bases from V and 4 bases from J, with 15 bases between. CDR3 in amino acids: CASSQGAGSGNTIYF. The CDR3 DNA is TGTGCCAGCAGCCAGGGCGCGGGGTCCGGAAACACCATATATTTT.

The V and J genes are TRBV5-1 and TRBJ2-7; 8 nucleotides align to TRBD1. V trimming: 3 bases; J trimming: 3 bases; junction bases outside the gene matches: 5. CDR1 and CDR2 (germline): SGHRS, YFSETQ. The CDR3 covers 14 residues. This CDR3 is CASSSSTGDYEQYF. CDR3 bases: TGCGCCAGCAGCTCGTCGACAGGGGACTACGAGCAGTACTTC.

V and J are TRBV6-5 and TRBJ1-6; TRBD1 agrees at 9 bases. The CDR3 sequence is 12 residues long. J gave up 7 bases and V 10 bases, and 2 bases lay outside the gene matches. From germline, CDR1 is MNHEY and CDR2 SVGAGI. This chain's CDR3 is CATGQGNSPLHF. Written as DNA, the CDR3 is TGTGCCACGGGACAGGGAAATTCACCCCTCCACTTT.

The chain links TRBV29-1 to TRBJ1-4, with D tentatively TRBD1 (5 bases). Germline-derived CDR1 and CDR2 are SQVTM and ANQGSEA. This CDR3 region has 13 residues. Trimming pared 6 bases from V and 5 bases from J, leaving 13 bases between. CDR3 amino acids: CSVAGGMNEKLFF. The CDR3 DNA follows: TGCAGCGTGGCGGGGGGGATGAATGAAAAACTGTTTTTT.

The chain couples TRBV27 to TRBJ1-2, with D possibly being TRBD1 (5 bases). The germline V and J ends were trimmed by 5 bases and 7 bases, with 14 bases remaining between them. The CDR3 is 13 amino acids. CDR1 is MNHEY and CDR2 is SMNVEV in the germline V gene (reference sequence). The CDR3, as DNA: TGTGCCAGCAGTCCGGGGGGACCATCTGGCTACACCTTC. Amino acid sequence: CASSPGGPSGYTF.

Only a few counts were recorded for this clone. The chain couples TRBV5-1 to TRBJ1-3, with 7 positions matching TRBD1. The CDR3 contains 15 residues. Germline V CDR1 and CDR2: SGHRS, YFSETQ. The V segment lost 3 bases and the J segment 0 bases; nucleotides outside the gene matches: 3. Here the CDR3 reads CASSYSGGSGNTIYF. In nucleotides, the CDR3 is TGCGCCAGCAGCTACTCAGGGGGCTCTGGAAACACCATATATTTT.

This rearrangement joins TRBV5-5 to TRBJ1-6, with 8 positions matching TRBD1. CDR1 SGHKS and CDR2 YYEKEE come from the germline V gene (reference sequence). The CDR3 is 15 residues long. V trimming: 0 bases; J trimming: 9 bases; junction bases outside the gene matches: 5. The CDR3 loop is CASSLADRDSSPLHF. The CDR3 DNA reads TGTGCCAGCAGCTTGGCGGACAGGGATAGTTCACCCCTCCACTTT.